This T cell receptor (beta chain) derives from a study of T cell repertoires in cytomegalovirus infection. Study-wide results and caveats: Cumulative frequency (of public TCR beta family members) identified carriers of CMV plus the relevant HLA.

A single record per CDR3 protein comes from TCRdb applying MiXCR to the reads. This table holds roughly 150,000 distinct CDR3 sequences, approximately 21% found once. With respect to this clonotype: Its antigen is unidentified.

Sequenced here: CD8+ T cells from cultured PBMCs, sampled from culture after CMV antigen stimulation. This receptor was identified in a human donor in good health (CMV status not recorded). Some clones in this sample may be carry-over from other donors' samples.

This chain's CDR3 is CASSLTGANEQFF. The CDR3 coding sequence is TGTGCCAGCAGCTTAACGGGGGCAAATGAGCAGTTCTTC. This rearrangement joins TRBV7-9 to TRBJ2-1; D is possibly TRBD1 or TRBD2 (6 bases each). Germline V CDR1 and CDR2: SEHNR, FQNEAQ (reference sequence). CDR3 length: 13 amino acids. Trimming removed 2 bases from V and 7 bases from J, with 9 bases in between.